Below, 24 T cell receptor beta chains from the same sample are listed, as sequenced in a study of OX40 agonist ivuxolimab in advanced cancers. Only in-frame clones appear in the TCRdb table, and some are missing; sequencing was by immunoSEQ multiplex PCR. This table holds approximately 92,000 clones, about 96% found once. The source material was CD4+ or CD8+ T cells sorted from blood, sampled in a trial of the OX40 agonist ivuxolimab. The origin of the receptors is an adult with an advanced solid tumor such as melanoma, head and neck, liver or kidney cancer.

The V and J genes are TRBV29-1 and TRBJ1-1; D remains unclear. V was shortened by 1 base and J by 6 bases, with 9 bases between the two germline ends. This CDR3 contains 12 residues. Per the germline V gene, CDR1 is SQVTM and CDR2 is ANQGSEA. CDR3 sequence reads: CSVEGQRAEAFF. In DNA form, the CDR3 reads TGCAGCGTTGAAGGTCAGAGGGCTGAAGCTTTCTTT.

This sequence joins TRBV4-1 and TRBJ2-5, with D possibly matching TRBD2 (5 bases). The CDR3 is 16 amino acids. The germline CDR1 and CDR2 sequences are MGHRA and YSYEKL. Between the trimmed V and J ends, which lost 1 base and 5 bases, there was a span of 17 bases. CDR3 amino acids: CASSQVATNPAETQYF. CDR3 coding DNA: TGCGCCAGCAGCCAAGTCGCGACTAACCCCGCCGAGACCCAGTACTTC.

This rearrangement joins TRBV28 to TRBJ1-1; no reliable D call. The CDR3 has 13 residues. Trimming removed 1 base from V and 10 bases from J, with 13 bases in between. Germline CDR1 MDHEN, CDR2 SYDVKM. The DNA for the CDR3 is TGTGCCAGCAGTTTATTCAAAGCTGGTTCAGCTTTCTTT. It encodes CASSLFKAGSAFF.

The chain is built from TRBV27 and TRBJ2-1; D not certain. Germline CDR1 and CDR2: MNHEY and SMNVEV (reference sequence). V dropped 3 bases and J dropped 0 bases, with 0 bases sitting between them. The CDR3 contains 12 residues. The CDR3 here is CASSFSYNEQFF. CDR3 coding DNA: TGTGCCAGCAGTTTCTCCTACAATGAGCAGTTCTTC.

This chain links TRBV6-5 with TRBJ1-1; weak D call: TRBD1 (6 bases). V was trimmed by 5 bases and J by 5 bases, leaving 12 bases between them. Germline V gene sequence: CDR1 MNHEY, CDR2 SVGAGI. The CDR3 sequence is 13 residues long. DNA for the CDR3: TGTGCCAGCAGTGCAGGGGTAGTGACTGAAGCTTTCTTT. Its translation: CASSAGVVTEAFF.

The chain links TRBV6-5 to TRBJ2-7; tentatively, D is TRBD1 or TRBD2 (6 bases each). The CDR3 extends over 15 amino acids. V lost 5 bases, J lost 3 bases, and 17 bases lay in between. CDR1 and CDR2 (germline): MNHEY, SVGAGI. Here the CDR3 DNA reads TGTGCCAGCAGTATTGTTGTAGGGGGAGGCTACGAGCAGTACTTC. This translates into CASSIVVGGGYEQYF.

The chain has TRBV7-2 and TRBJ2-7, with TRBD2 identical over 10 bases. This CDR3 region has 15 residues. Looked up from germline, CDR1 is SGHTA and CDR2 is FQGNSA. The J segment lost 3 bases and the V segment lost 1 base, leaving 3 bases of the junction unmatched. CDR3 nucleotide sequence: TGTGCCAGCAGCTTAGAAGTAGCGGGAGGCTACGAGCAGTACTTC. It is translated as CASSLEVAGGYEQYF.

This clone has a single count. DNA for the CDR3: TGTGCCAGCAGTTTAAGATGGAGCGGGGACTCCTACGAGCAGTACTTC. Translated: CASSLRWSGDSYEQYF. The V gene is TRBV28, the J gene TRBJ2-7; TRBD2 matches 7 bases. Unmatched junction bases numbered 7, after V lost 2 bases and J lost 0 bases. Germline values: CDR1 MDHEN, CDR2 SYDVKM. CDR3 length: 16 amino acids.

This sequence joins TRBV4-3 and TRBJ2-2, with 10 bases that match TRBD2. CDR1 and CDR2 from the germline V gene are LGHNA and YSLEER. CDR3 length: 18 residues. Trimming cost V 0 bases and J 7 bases; bases outside gene matches: 11. This CDR3 is CASSQDYPSGRSGGELFF. CDR3 DNA sequence: TGCGCCAGCAGCCAAGATTACCCTAGCGGGAGATCTGGCGGGGAGCTGTTTTTT.

The chain carries TRBV6-1 and TRBJ1-1, with D perhaps TRBD1 (5 bases). Germline loops: CDR1 MNHNS, CDR2 SASEGT. V dropped 2 bases and J dropped 0 bases, with 16 bases sitting between them. The CDR3 spans 17 residues. This CDR3 reads CASSETSTGWMNTEAFF. In DNA form, the CDR3 reads TGTGCCAGCAGTGAAACGTCCACAGGTTGGATGAACACTGAAGCTTTCTTT.

The genes are TRBV4-3 and TRBJ2-7, with a weak D call TRBD2 (6 bases). V was pared by 3 bases and J by 3 bases, with 15 bases between. CDR1 and CDR2 from the germline V gene are LGHNA and YSLEER. This CDR3 is built from 15 residues. The CDR3 sequence is CASSHSWGDHYEQYF. For the CDR3, the DNA is TGCGCCAGCAGCCATTCCTGGGGGGATCACTACGAGCAGTACTTC.

The V and J genes are TRBV6-5 and TRBJ1-2, with 9 positions matching TRBD1. With V trimmed by 2 bases and J by 8 bases, 3 bases remained unmatched. Germline CDR1 MNHEY, CDR2 SVGAGI. This CDR3 is 13 amino acids long. CDR3 sequence reads: CASSYTGGEGYTF. Here the CDR3 DNA reads TGTGCCAGCAGTTACACAGGGGGCGAGGGCTACACCTTC.

This rearrangement joins TRBV28 to TRBJ2-7; the match to TRBD1 covers 8 bases. V trimming: 5 bases; J trimming: 0 bases; junction bases outside the gene matches: 15. CDR1 is MDHEN and CDR2 is SYDVKM in the germline V gene. The CDR3 extends over 18 amino acids. The DNA for the CDR3 is TGTGCCAGCAGTCCGCCGCTTTTCCGGACAGGGAACTCCTACGAGCAGTACTTC. Amino acid sequence: CASSPPLFRTGNSYEQYF.

V gene TRBV5-6 combines with J gene TRBJ1-1; no reliable D call. Germline CDR1 reads SGHDT; CDR2 reads YYEEEE. V lost 2 bases, J lost 0 bases, and 11 bases lay in between. The CDR3 runs 15 residues. The CDR3 nucleotides read TGTGCCAGCAGCTTCCACCAGGACTTGAACACTGAAGCTTTCTTT. Its translation: CASSFHQDLNTEAFF.

The CDR3 protein is CASSLVRSGSNYGYTF. The CDR3 region has the DNA TGTGCCAGCAGCTTAGTACGGTCAGGCTCTAACTATGGCTACACCTTC. The V and J genes are TRBV7-9 and TRBJ1-2; D remains ambiguous. Deletions cut 1 base from V and 0 bases from J, with 12 bases between. The CDR3 contains 16 residues. Per germline, CDR1 SEHNR and CDR2 FQNEAQ (reference sequence).

The count of this clone is one. The chain uses TRBV7-3 and TRBJ2-2, with D unclear. V lost 5 bases to trimming and J lost 0 bases, with 10 bases between them. CDR1 is SGHTA, CDR2 FQGTGA, per germline. CDR3 length equals 15 residues. The CDR3 protein is CASSPESANTGELFF. CDR3 DNA sequence: TGTGCCAGCAGCCCGGAGAGTGCGAACACCGGGGAGCTGTTTTTT. Variable domain in full (rest from reference TRBV7-3 and TRBJ2-2): GAGVSQTPSNKVTEKGKYVELRCDPISGHTALYWYRQSLGQGPEFLIYFQGTGAADDSGLPNDRFFAVRPEGSVSTLKIQRTERGDSAVYLCASSPESANTGELFFGEGSRLTVL.

The rearrangement links TRBV29-1 to TRBJ2-7, with TRBD1 matching 7 bases. The J segment lost 0 bases and the V segment lost 1 base, leaving 3 bases of the junction unmatched. The V gene's germline CDR1 is SQVTM and CDR2 ANQGSEA. The CDR3 contains 14 residues. The DNA of the CDR3 is TGCAGCGTTGAAGTTAACAGGGGCTCCTACGAGCAGTACTTC. Translation: CSVEVNRGSYEQYF.

The chain recombines TRBV28 with TRBJ1-4, with D maybe TRBD1 (6 bases). The CDR3 extends over 15 amino acids. Between the trimmed V and J ends, which lost 4 bases and 7 bases, there was a span of 16 bases. Germline-derived CDR1 and CDR2 are MDHEN and SYDVKM. CDR3 residues: CASSSSTGGGEKLFF. The CDR3 DNA reads as TGTGCCAGCAGTTCGTCGACAGGCGGGGGTGAAAAACTGTTTTTT.

This clone appeared a single time. The chain joins TRBV27 to TRBJ2-1; 13 nucleotides line up with TRBD2. Germline values: CDR1 MNHEY, CDR2 SMNVEV (reference sequence). There are 17 residues in the CDR3. With 3 bases clipped from V and 10 bases from J, the junction kept 12 bases outside the gene matches. In DNA, the CDR3 is TGTGCCAGCAGTTTTGATCCCGGACTAGCGGGAGTCAACGAGCAGTTCTTC. Its translation: CASSFDPGLAGVNEQFF.

This sequence joins TRBV7-8 and TRBJ2-1, with 7 bases matching TRBD2. V gave up 4 bases and J gave up 2 bases; unmatched junction bases: 14. This CDR3 has 18 amino acids. Looked up from germline, CDR1 is SGHVS and CDR2 is FQNEAQ. The CDR3 DNA sequence: TGTGCCAGCAGCTCCCCGCCAAGTCCTAGCGGACCCTACAATGAGCAGTTCTTC. Translation: CASSSPPSPSGPYNEQFF.

The chain is built from TRBV11-2 and TRBJ2-1, with 8 bases fitting TRBD2. The junction had 5 bases not matched to a gene; V was cut back by 0 bases and J by 7 bases. CDR1 SGHAT and CDR2 FQNNGV come from the germline V gene. CDR3 size: 15 residues. CDR3 protein: CASSLDRTSGNEQFF. The CDR3 DNA reads as TGTGCCAGCAGCTTAGATCGAACTAGCGGTAATGAGCAGTTCTTC. Combining the CDR3 with reference TRBV11-2 and TRBJ2-1 gives the whole variable domain EAGVAQSPRYKIIEKRQSVAFWCNPISGHATLYWYQQILGQGPKLLIQFQNNGVVDDSQLPKDRFSAERLKGVDSTLKIQPAKLEDSAVYLCASSLDRTSGNEQFFGPGTRLTVL.

V usage is TRBV7-6 and J usage is TRBJ1-6, with a weak D call TRBD1 (6 bases). CDR1 is SGHVS and CDR2 is FNYEAQ in the germline V gene. The CDR3 contains 17 residues. V was shortened by 0 bases and J by 5 bases, with 14 bases between the two germline ends. CDR3 in DNA: TGTGCCAGCAGCTTAGCGAGGGGGTTAGGAAATAATTCACCCCTCCACTTT. This gives the protein CASSLARGLGNNSPLHF.

CDR3: CASSSYSGIGIYYEQYF. CDR3 coding DNA: TGTGCCAGCAGCTCCTATAGCGGGATCGGGATATATTACGAGCAGTACTTC. This chain joins TRBV7-2 and TRBJ2-7; the match to TRBD2 covers 8 bases. The CDR3 is 17 amino acids. V dropped 4 bases and J dropped 4; count of bases not matched to a gene: 15. Germline CDR1 and CDR2: SGHTA and FQGNSA.

The rearrangement uses TRBV25-1 and TRBJ2-7; tentatively, D is TRBD1 or TRBD2 (5 bases each). CDR1 and CDR2 (germline): MGHDK, SYGVNS. V was cut by 3 bases and J by 2 bases, with 8 bases left in between. The CDR3 has 13 amino acids. Here the CDR3 reads CASSEGPPYEQYF. In DNA form, the CDR3 reads TGTGCCAGCAGTGAGGGACCACCCTACGAGCAGTACTTC.